This entry features one T cell receptor beta chain sequence. The data stem from a study of blood T cell repertoires in COVID-19. The assay was immunoSEQ multiplex PCR, and TCRdb's table has in-frame clones only and misses some. The table lists fewer than 70,000 clones, over 75% of them singletons, with approximately 3.5% in the top ten. The sequencing sample was made of peripheral blood. The clonotype was recovered from a human donor in a cohort sampled during active COVID-19.

This CDR3 is CASSPALGADTQYF. CDR3 nucleotides: TGTGCCAGCTCACCCGCTTTGGGCGCAGATACGCAGTATTTT. V and J are TRBV18 and TRBJ2-3; D remains unclear. CDR1 is KGHSH and CDR2 is LQKENI in the germline V gene. Trimming removed 3 bases at V and 4 bases at J, with 11 bases between. This CDR3 has 14 amino acids.